A single sample gave rise to the 17 T cell receptor beta chains below, sequenced in a study of blood T cell repertoires in COVID-19. Profiled with immunoSEQ multiplex PCR; TCRdb holds only in-frame clones, not every one. The sample contains about 130,000 clones, about 90% of which appear only once. Material for sequencing was peripheral blood. All receptors come from a woman aged 50 to 65 who had recovered from COVID-19.

The chain is built from TRBV6-6 and TRBJ2-1; 10 bases agree with TRBD1. Germline CDR1 MNHNY, CDR2 SVGAGI (reference sequence). Trimming removed 5 bases from V and 8 bases from J; junction bases left unmatched: 9. The CDR3 is 15 residues long. Written as DNA, the CDR3 is TGTGCCAGCAGTGGCCGGGACAGGGGCCGCGATGAGCAGTTCTTC. Translated, it gives CASSGRDRGRDEQFF.

This clone appeared a single time. The rearrangement uses TRBV3-1 (or the pseudogene TRBV3-2) and TRBJ2-5; D is perhaps TRBD2 (6 bases). The V gene's germline CDR1 is LGHDT and CDR2 YNNKEL (reference sequence). This CDR3 has 14 residues. V was shortened by 6 bases and J by 2 bases, with 13 bases between the two germline ends. This chain's CDR3 is CASRLAGGQETQYF. In nucleotides, the CDR3 is TGTGCCAGCAGGTTAGCTGGGGGGCAAGAGACCCAGTACTTC.

In its sample, this clone was seen once. The chain has TRBV7-2 and TRBJ2-7; tentatively, D is TRBD1 (6 bases). The germline V gene encodes CDR1 SGHTA and CDR2 FQGNSA. V was pared by 4 bases and J by 0 bases, with 13 bases between. CDR3 length: 15 residues. Written as DNA, the CDR3 is TGTGCCAGCAGCTATCGTGGGACAAACTCCTACGAGCAGTACTTC. It encodes CASSYRGTNSYEQYF. The full variable domain, rest sourced from reference TRBV7-2 and TRBJ2-7, is GAGVSQSPSNKVTEKGKDVELRCDPISGHTALYWYRQSLGQGLEFLIYFQGNSAPDKSGLPSDRFSAERTGGSVSTLTIQRTQQEDSAVYLCASSYRGTNSYEQYFGPGTRLTVT.

The gene calls are TRBV6-5 and TRBJ1-2; 11 nucleotides line up with TRBD1. V lost 4 bases to trimming and J lost 8 bases; unmatched junction nucleotides: 12. Germline values: CDR1 MNHEY, CDR2 SVGAGI. This CDR3 spans 16 amino acids. The CDR3 region has the DNA TGTGCCAGCAGTTGGTTACCGGGACAGGGGGGTGGCGGCTACACCTTC. Translating it yields CASSWLPGQGGGGYTF.

The chain is built from TRBV19 and TRBJ1-1, with 8 bases lining up with TRBD1. The junction had 8 bases not matched to a gene; V was cut back by 3 bases and J by 5 bases. Per germline, CDR1 LNHDA and CDR2 SQIVND (reference sequence). CDR3 length: 15 amino acids. The CDR3 loop reads CASSIPGGARTEAFF. CDR3 sequence (DNA): TGTGCCAGTAGTATTCCAGGGGGCGCGAGGACTGAAGCTTTCTTT.

This clone was recorded only once. The rearrangement joins TRBV7-2 to TRBJ2-5, with 7 bases matching TRBD1. CDR3 length: 14 amino acids. The V and J ends lost 5 bases and 4 bases, in that order; junction bases with no gene match: 7. The V gene's germline CDR1 is SGHTA and CDR2 FQGNSA. The CDR3 sequence is CASSTRQGGETQYF. The DNA for the CDR3 is TGTGCCAGCAGCACTCGACAGGGTGGAGAGACCCAGTACTTC.

This clone was detected only once. The V and J genes are TRBV20-1 and TRBJ2-1, with 9 bases fitting TRBD1. The CDR3 contains 13 residues. The junction had 1 base not matched to a gene; V was cut back by 3 bases and J by 4 bases. CDR1 is DFQATT, CDR2 SNEGSKA, per germline (reference sequence). The CDR3 loop is CSASGTGYNEQFF. The CDR3 region has the DNA TGCAGTGCTAGTGGGACAGGGTACAATGAGCAGTTCTTC.

In its sample, this clone was seen once. The CDR3 DNA sequence: TGTGCCAGTAGTATTGCTGGTGGCAGCGCCCTGAGAGGGGCCAACGTCCTGACTTTC. It encodes CASSIAGGSALRGANVLTF. The chain links TRBV19 to TRBJ2-6; D remains ambiguous. Trimming removed 3 bases at V and 4 bases at J, with 22 bases between. Germline assignment: CDR1 LNHDA and CDR2 SQIVND (reference sequence). The CDR3 runs to 19 residues.

The V call is TRBV29-1, the J call TRBJ2-2, with D possibly being TRBD2 (5 bases). V lost 4 bases, J lost 6 bases, and 12 bases lay in between. Looked up from germline, CDR1 is SQVTM and CDR2 is ANQGSEA. The CDR3 covers 13 residues. The CDR3 sequence is CSVVVGSAGELFF. In DNA form, the CDR3 reads TGCAGCGTTGTTGTAGGGAGCGCCGGGGAGCTGTTTTTT.

This clone showed up just once. The CDR3 coding sequence is TGTGCCAGCAGCTTAGGTAGTTGGGACTCGGATACGCAGTATTTT. It yields the protein CASSLGSWDSDTQYF. The chain has TRBV7-2 and TRBJ2-3, with a tentative D call TRBD2 (6 bases). The germline V and J ends were trimmed by 1 base and 6 bases, with 14 bases remaining between them. CDR3 length: 15 residues. Germline V gene sequence: CDR1 SGHTA, CDR2 FQGNSA.

CDR3 in amino acids: CASSLGQGVMNEQYF. For the CDR3, the DNA is TGTGCCAGCAGCTTGGGTCAGGGGGTTATGAACGAGCAGTACTTC. This sequence joins TRBV11-2 and TRBJ2-7; the match to TRBD1 covers 7 bases. The V gene end was trimmed by 3 bases and the J gene end by 5 bases; junction bases not matched to a gene: 10. Germline V CDR1 and CDR2: SGHAT, FQNNGV. This CDR3 has 15 residues.

The V gene is TRBV21-1, the J gene TRBJ2-7; the table assigns TRBD2, which was not confirmed against the DNA. TRBV21-1 is designated a pseudogene. This CDR3 region has 16 residues. As DNA, the CDR3 is TGTGCCAGCAGCAAACAACTAATCCTTCATTCCTACGAGCAGTACTTC. This sequence encodes CASSKQLILHSYEQYF.

The chain employs TRBV19 and TRBJ1-1; D gene unclear. The length of the CDR3 is 18 residues. CDR1 is LNHDA and CDR2 is SQIVND in the germline V gene (reference sequence). Trimming left V 0 bases short and J 1 base short, with 18 bases between. The CDR3 coding sequence is TGTGCCAGTAGTATAGATCCCTTTACCGGGATAAAGAACACTGAAGCTTTCTTT. Protein: CASSIDPFTGIKNTEAFF.

The chain has TRBV6-5 and TRBJ1-2, with D possibly being TRBD1 (6 bases). This CDR3 region has 14 residues. Trimming removed 8 bases from V and 5 bases from J, with 18 bases in between. Germline assignment: CDR1 MNHEY and CDR2 SVGAGI. The CDR3 coding sequence is TGTGCCAGCCGAACACCGGGACACTCGTATGGCTACACCTTC. It codes for CASRTPGHSYGYTF.

This clone was recorded many times. The chain recombines TRBV2 with TRBJ2-7, with 10 bases matching TRBD1. V lost 6 bases to trimming and J lost 3 bases; unmatched junction nucleotides: 11. The CDR3 runs to 16 residues. Germline-derived CDR1 and CDR2 are SNHLY and FYNNEI. In DNA form, the CDR3 reads TGTGCCAGCAGGGGGGGACAGGGGAACACTAACTACGAGCAGTACTTC. It yields the protein CASRGGQGNTNYEQYF.

The CDR3 DNA reads TGCGCCAGCAGCCAATCCAGTTCGGGAGGCTACACCTTC. This codes for CASSQSSSGGYTF. This rearrangement joins TRBV4-3 to TRBJ1-2; D is uncertain. The CDR3 sequence is 13 residues long. The germline V gene has CDR1 LGHNA and CDR2 YSLEER. The V gene lost 2 bases and the J gene lost 8 bases, with 12 bases spanning the gap.

The chain uses TRBV19 and TRBJ2-2; weak D call: TRBD1 (5 bases). This CDR3 comprises 14 residues. Germline values: CDR1 LNHDA, CDR2 SQIVND (reference sequence). The V gene lost 7 bases and the J gene lost 0 bases, with 9 bases spanning the gap. The CDR3 protein is CASIDRTNTGELFF. The CDR3 region has the DNA TGTGCCAGTATCGACAGAACGAACACCGGGGAGCTGTTTTTT.